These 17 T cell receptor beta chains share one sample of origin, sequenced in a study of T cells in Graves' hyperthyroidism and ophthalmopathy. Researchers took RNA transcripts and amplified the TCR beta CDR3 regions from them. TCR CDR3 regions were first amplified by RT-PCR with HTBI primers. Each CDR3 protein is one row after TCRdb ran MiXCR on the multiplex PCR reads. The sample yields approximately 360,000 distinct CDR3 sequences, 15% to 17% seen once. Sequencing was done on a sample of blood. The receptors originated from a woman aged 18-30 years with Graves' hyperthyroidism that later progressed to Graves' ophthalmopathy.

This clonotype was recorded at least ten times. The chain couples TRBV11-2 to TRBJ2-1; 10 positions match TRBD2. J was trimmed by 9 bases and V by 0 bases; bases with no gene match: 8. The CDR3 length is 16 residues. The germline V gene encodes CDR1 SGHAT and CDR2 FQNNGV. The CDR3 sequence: CASSLDMVAGGLEQFF. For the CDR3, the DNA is TGTGCCAGCAGCTTAGATATGGTAGCGGGAGGACTTGAGCAGTTCTTC.

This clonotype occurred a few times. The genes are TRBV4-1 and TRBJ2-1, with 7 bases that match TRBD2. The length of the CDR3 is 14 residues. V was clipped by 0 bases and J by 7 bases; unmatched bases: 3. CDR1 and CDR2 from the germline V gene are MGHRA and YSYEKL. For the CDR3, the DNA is TGCGCCAGCAGCCAAGAATCTAGCGGTAATGAGCAGTTCTTC. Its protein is CASSQESSGNEQFF.

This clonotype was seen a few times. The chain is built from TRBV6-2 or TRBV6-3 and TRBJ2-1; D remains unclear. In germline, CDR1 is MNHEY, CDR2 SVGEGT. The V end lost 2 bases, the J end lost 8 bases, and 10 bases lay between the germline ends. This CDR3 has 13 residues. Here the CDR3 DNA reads TGTGCCAGCAGTTACGGCTTCCTCGATGAGCAGTTCTTC. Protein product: CASSYGFLDEQFF.

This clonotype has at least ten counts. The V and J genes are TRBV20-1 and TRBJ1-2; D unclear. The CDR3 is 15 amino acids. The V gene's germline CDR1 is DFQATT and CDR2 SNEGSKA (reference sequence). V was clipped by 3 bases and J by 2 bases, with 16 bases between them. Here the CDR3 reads CSASPGRSPNYGYTF. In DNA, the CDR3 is TGCAGTGCTAGTCCCGGCAGGTCGCCAAACTATGGCTACACCTTC.

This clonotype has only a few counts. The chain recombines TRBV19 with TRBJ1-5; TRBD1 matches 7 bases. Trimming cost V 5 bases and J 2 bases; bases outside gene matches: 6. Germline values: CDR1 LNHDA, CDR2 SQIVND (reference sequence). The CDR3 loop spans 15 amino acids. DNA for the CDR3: TGTGCCAGTAGTGAGACAGGGTCGGGCAATCAGCCCCAGCATTTT. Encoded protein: CASSETGSGNQPQHF. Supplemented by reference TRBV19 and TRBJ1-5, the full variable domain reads DGGITQSPKYLFRKEGQNVTLSCEQNLNHDAMYWYRQDPGQGLRLIYYSQIVNDFQKGDIAEGYSVSREKKESFPLTVTSAQKNPTAFYLCASSETGSGNQPQHFGDGTRLSIL.

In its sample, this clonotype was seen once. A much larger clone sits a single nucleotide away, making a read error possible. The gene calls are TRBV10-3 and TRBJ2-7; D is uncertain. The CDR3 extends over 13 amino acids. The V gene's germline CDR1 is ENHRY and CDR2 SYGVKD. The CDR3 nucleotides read TGTGCCAGCAGTGAAGCACATAACTACGAGCAGTACTTC. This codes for CASSEAHNYEQYF.

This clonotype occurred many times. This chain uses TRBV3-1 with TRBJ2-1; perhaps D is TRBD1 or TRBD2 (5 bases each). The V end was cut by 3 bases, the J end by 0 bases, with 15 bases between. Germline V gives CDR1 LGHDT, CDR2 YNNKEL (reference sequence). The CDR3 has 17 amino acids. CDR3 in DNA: TGTGCCAGCAGCCACGAGGGGTTCAGAAGCTCCTACAATGAGCAGTTCTTC. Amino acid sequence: CASSHEGFRSSYNEQFF.

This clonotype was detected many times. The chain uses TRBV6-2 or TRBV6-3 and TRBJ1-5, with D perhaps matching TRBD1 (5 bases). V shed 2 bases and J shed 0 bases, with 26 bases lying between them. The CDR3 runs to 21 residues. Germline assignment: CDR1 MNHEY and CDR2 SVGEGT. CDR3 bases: TGTGCCAGCAGTTACCGCCTCATTCCGGGACTACAGTCGTATAGCAATCAGCCCCAGCATTTT. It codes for CASSYRLIPGLQSYSNQPQHF.

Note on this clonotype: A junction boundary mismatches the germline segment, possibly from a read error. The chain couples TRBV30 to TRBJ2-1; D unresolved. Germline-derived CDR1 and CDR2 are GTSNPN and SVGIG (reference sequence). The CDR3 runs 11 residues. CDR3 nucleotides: TGTGCCTGGAGTGCAATGGCCGAGCAATTCTTC. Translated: CAWSAMAEQFF.

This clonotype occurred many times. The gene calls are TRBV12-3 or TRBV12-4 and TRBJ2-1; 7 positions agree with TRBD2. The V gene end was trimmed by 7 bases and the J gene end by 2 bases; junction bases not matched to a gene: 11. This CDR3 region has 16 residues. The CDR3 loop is CASTRSSGEAYNEQFF. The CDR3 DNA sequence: TGTGCCAGCACCCGATCGAGCGGGGAGGCCTACAATGAGCAGTTCTTC.

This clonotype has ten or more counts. Here the CDR3 reads CASSSGDFGGRGGYNEQFF. The CDR3 nucleotides are TGTGCCAGCAGCTCCGGTGATTTTGGCGGGAGGGGTGGATACAATGAGCAGTTCTTC. The V call is TRBV28, the J call TRBJ2-1, with 9 nucleotides matching TRBD2. J gave up 4 bases and V 6 bases, and 19 bases lay outside the gene matches. The germline CDR1 and CDR2 sequences are MDHEN and SYDVKM. The CDR3 spans 19 residues.

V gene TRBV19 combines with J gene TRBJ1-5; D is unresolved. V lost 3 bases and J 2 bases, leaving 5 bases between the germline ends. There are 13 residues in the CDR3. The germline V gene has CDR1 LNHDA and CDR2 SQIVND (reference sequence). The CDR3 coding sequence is TGTGCCAGTAGTATTTTGCGCAATCAGCCCCAGCATTTT. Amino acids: CASSILRNQPQHF.

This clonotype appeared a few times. The CDR3 DNA is TGCAGTGCAAGCCCCGGGAGCTCCTATAATTCACCCCTCCACTTT. This translates into CSASPGSSYNSPLHF. V usage is TRBV20-1 and J usage is TRBJ1-6; unclear D gene. Germline values: CDR1 DFQATT, CDR2 SNEGSKA (reference sequence). The CDR3 length is 15 residues. V was clipped by 6 bases and J by 0 bases, with 12 bases between them.

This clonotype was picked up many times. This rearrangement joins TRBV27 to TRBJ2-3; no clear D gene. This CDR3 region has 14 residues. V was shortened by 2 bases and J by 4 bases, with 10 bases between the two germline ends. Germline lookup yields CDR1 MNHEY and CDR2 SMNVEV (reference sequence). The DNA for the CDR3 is TGTGCCAGCAGTTTAGTGAGGAGCCCAGATACGCAGTATTTT. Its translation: CASSLVRSPDTQYF.

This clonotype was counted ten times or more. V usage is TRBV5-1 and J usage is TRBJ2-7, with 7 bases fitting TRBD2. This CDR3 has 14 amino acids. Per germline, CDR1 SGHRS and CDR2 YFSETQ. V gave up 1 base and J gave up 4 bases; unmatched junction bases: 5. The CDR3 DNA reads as TGCGCCAGCAGCTTGCTCAGCGGGAAATACGAGCAGTACTTC. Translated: CASSLLSGKYEQYF.

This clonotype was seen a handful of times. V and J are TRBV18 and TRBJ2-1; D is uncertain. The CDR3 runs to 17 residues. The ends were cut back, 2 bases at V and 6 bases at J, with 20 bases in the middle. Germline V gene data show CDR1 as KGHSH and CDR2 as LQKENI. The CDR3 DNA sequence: TGTGCCAGCTCACCAGAGGACCCAGGTGTGTTCGGCAATGAGCAGTTCTTC. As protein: CASSPEDPGVFGNEQFF.

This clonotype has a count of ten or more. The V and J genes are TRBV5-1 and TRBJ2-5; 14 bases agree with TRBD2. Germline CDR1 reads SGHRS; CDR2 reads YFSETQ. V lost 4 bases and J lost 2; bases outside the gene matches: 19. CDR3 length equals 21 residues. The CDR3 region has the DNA TGCGCCAGCAGCAACCGACTAGCGGGAGGGCCGGTGTTTGGCGTACAAGAGACCCAGTACTTC. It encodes CASSNRLAGGPVFGVQETQYF.